The 12 T cell receptor beta chains reported below all come from one sample, sequenced in a study of T cell clonotyping in hematopoietic cell transplantation. Here immunoSEQ multiplex PCR was the method, and the copy in TCRdb shows in-frame clones only, minus some. The sample consists of under 4,000 clones, roughly 72% of them appearing once. Here the sequenced sample was peripheral blood mononuclear cells, taken 30 days after allogeneic stem cell transplant. The source of these receptors is a male patient between 40 and 50 years old who had an allogeneic stem cell transplant from an unrelated donor, so the T cells may come from the graft donor. Some clones in this sample may be carry-over from other donors' samples.

V gene TRBV7-9 combines with J gene TRBJ2-5; 7 nucleotides agree with TRBD2. Germline V gene data show CDR1 as SEHNR and CDR2 as FQNEAQ (reference sequence). The ends lost 3 bases at V and 5 bases at J; junction bases unmatched: 3. This CDR3 contains 13 residues. The CDR3 DNA is TGTGCCAGCAGCTTCGAGGGAGGGGAGACCCAGTACTTC. Amino acids: CASSFEGGETQYF.

The chain has TRBV7-9 and TRBJ2-7; D not resolved. The V gene lost 5 bases and the J gene lost 6 bases, with 11 bases spanning the gap. CDR1 and CDR2 (germline): SEHNR, FQNEAQ (reference sequence). The CDR3 has 12 amino acids. CDR3 sequence reads: CASSPGRREQYF. CDR3 DNA sequence: TGTGCCAGCAGCCCAGGCAGGCGCGAGCAGTACTTC.

This chain joins TRBV6-6 and TRBJ2-7; no clear D gene. In germline, CDR1 is MNHNY, CDR2 SVGAGI (reference sequence). The CDR3 extends over 13 amino acids. Deletions cut 2 bases from V and 3 bases from J, with 8 bases between. CDR3 coding DNA: TGTGCCAGCAGTTACCCCGGTGGCTACGAGCAGTACTTC. Its protein product is CASSYPGGYEQYF.

The V call is TRBV7-2, the J call TRBJ1-2, with 7 nucleotides matching TRBD1. The CDR3 has 15 residues. Germline CDR1 SGHTA, CDR2 FQGNSA. With 0 bases clipped from V and 4 bases from J, the junction kept 5 bases outside the gene matches. CDR3 sequence: CASSLAYGTAYGYTF. In DNA form, the CDR3 reads TGTGCCAGCAGCTTAGCCTATGGGACAGCCTATGGCTACACCTTC.

V gene TRBV18 combines with J gene TRBJ2-5; TRBD2 agrees at 12 bases. V lost 6 bases to trimming and J lost 0 bases; unmatched junction nucleotides: 2. From germline, CDR1 is KGHSH and CDR2 LQKENI. This CDR3 spans 15 amino acids. The CDR3 DNA reads TGTGCCAGCTCCCGGACTAGCGGGGACCAAGAGACCCAGTACTTC. Encoded protein: CASSRTSGDQETQYF.

The rearrangement links TRBV6-5 to TRBJ1-2, with D unclear. Between the trimmed V and J ends, which lost 7 bases and 2 bases, there was a span of 17 bases. The germline V gene encodes CDR1 MNHEY and CDR2 SVGAGI. This CDR3 comprises 15 residues. The CDR3 reads CASIPSQGVNYGYTF. CDR3 DNA: TGTGCCAGCATCCCTTCCCAAGGTGTCAACTATGGCTACACCTTC.

The chain recombines TRBV28 with TRBJ1-4, with D possibly being TRBD1 (6 bases). V lost 5 bases and J lost 5, with 15 bases in between. The CDR3 is 15 amino acids. Germline V gene lookup returns CDR1 MDHEN and CDR2 SYDVKM. CDR3 bases: TGTGCCAGCAGTCCATTTAGGGGGTGGAATGAAAAACTGTTTTTT. This encodes CASSPFRGWNEKLFF.

This clone has a handful of counts. The gene calls are TRBV2 and TRBJ1-3; D call uncertain. Germline CDR1 reads SNHLY; CDR2 reads FYNNEI. V lost 8 bases, J lost 0 bases, and 8 bases lay in between. The CDR3 runs 13 residues. As DNA, the CDR3 is TGTGCCAGCGCGGCCTACTCTGGAAACACCATATATTTT. Translation: CASAAYSGNTIYF.

In this sample, this clone turned up a few times. V is TRBV5-5 and J is TRBJ1-2; a weak D match, TRBD1 (5 bases). The CDR3 is 13 amino acids. V was pared by 4 bases and J by 4 bases, with 11 bases between. CDR1 and CDR2 from the germline V gene are SGHKS and YYEKEE (reference sequence). This CDR3 is CASSMTDLYGYTF. The CDR3, as DNA: TGTGCCAGCAGCATGACAGACCTCTATGGCTACACCTTC.

The rearrangement joins TRBV19 to TRBJ2-3, with TRBD2 matching over 11 bases. CDR3 length: 19 residues. The V gene's germline CDR1 is LNHDA and CDR2 SQIVND (reference sequence). V gave up 0 bases and J gave up 1 base; unmatched junction bases: 9. CDR3 sequence (DNA): TGTGCCAGTAGTATAGATAACTGGCCTAGCGGGGGGCGCACAGATACGCAGTATTTT. This gives the protein CASSIDNWPSGGRTDTQYF.

The chain employs TRBV19 and TRBJ2-2; 7 bases are shared with TRBD1. This CDR3 spans 15 amino acids. Losses at the gene ends were 7 bases for V and 0 bases for J; bases not matched to a gene: 5. Germline CDR1 and CDR2: LNHDA and SQIVND (reference sequence). The CDR3 DNA reads TGTGCCAGTACAGGACAGGTCGCGAACACCGGGGAGCTGTTTTTT. Translated: CASTGQVANTGELFF.

The genes are TRBV19 and TRBJ2-2; D uncertain. CDR3 length: 11 residues. V lost 7 bases to trimming and J lost 6 bases, with 6 bases between them. Per the germline V gene, CDR1 is LNHDA and CDR2 is SQIVND (reference sequence). As DNA, the CDR3 is TGTGCCAGTACCTCCTCCGGGGAGCTGTTTTTT. The encoded protein is CASTSSGELFF.